These 8 T cell receptor beta chains originate from one sample sequenced in a study of early T cells in non-severe SARS-CoV-2 infection. TCRdb itself ran the 5' RACE reads through MiXCR, one entry per CDR3 protein. The sample holds tens of thousands of distinct CDR3 sequences, more than 12% seen once. The material sequenced was whole blood. The receptors here all came from an adult who was a healthcare worker with PCR-confirmed SARS-CoV-2 infection or an uninfected control (not recorded which).

This clonotype was seen at least ten times. The chain combines TRBV5-1 with TRBJ2-5; 14 nucleotides line up with TRBD2. Germline loops: CDR1 SGHRS, CDR2 YFSETQ. The V segment lost 4 bases and the J segment 4 bases; nucleotides outside the gene matches: 6. The CDR3 runs to 16 residues. CDR3 region: CASSIGLAGGVETQYF. As DNA, the CDR3 is TGCGCCAGCAGCATTGGACTAGCGGGAGGAGTAGAGACCCAGTACTTC. Using reference TRBV5-1 and TRBJ2-5 for the parts outside the CDR3, the full variable domain is KAGVTQTPRYLIKTRGQQVTLSCSPISGHRSVSWYQQTPGQGLQFLFEYFSETQRNKGNFPGRFSGRQFSNSRSEMNVSTLELGDSALYLCASSIGLAGGVETQYFGPGTRLLVL.

J is TRBJ2-7 and V is TRBV15; D call uncertain. This CDR3 contains 14 residues. V lost 0 bases and J 5 bases, leaving 11 bases between the germline ends. Germline loops: CDR1 LNHNV, CDR2 YYDKDF (reference sequence). The CDR3: CATSRDLRLDEQYF. In nucleotides, the CDR3 is TGTGCCACCAGCAGAGATTTGCGGCTTGACGAGCAGTACTTC.

This clonotype was found many times. The chain combines TRBV6-1 with TRBJ1-2; D ambiguous. Trimming removed 7 bases from V and 1 base from J, with 16 bases in between. Germline-derived CDR1 and CDR2 are MNHNS and SASEGT. The CDR3 runs 15 residues. DNA for the CDR3: TGTGCCAGCATCTCTAAGGGAGGGAGTAACTATGGCTACACCTTC. It specifies CASISKGGSNYGYTF.

This clonotype came up many times. The gene calls are TRBV7-2 and TRBJ1-1; 8 bases match TRBD1. V shed 0 bases and J 5 bases; nucleotides not matched to a gene: 14. CDR3 size: 18 residues. Germline lookup yields CDR1 SGHTA and CDR2 FQGNSA. CDR3 in amino acids: CASSLAVDRGGGRTEAFF. CDR3 bases: TGTGCCAGCAGCTTAGCGGTAGACAGGGGAGGAGGTAGGACTGAAGCTTTCTTT.

This clonotype came up many times. J is TRBJ2-7 and V is TRBV18, with TRBD1 identical over 10 bases. CDR1 is KGHSH and CDR2 is LQKENI in the germline V gene. V lost 4 bases to trimming and J lost 1 base; unmatched junction nucleotides: 1. CDR3 length equals 14 residues. CDR3 nucleotides: TGTGCCAGCTCACTGGACAGGGGGTCCTACGAGCAGTACTTC. It encodes CASSLDRGSYEQYF.

This clonotype has a handful of counts. The V and J genes are TRBV3-1 and TRBJ2-2; the match to TRBD1 covers 7 bases. This CDR3 contains 14 residues. The junction had 4 bases not matched to a gene; V was cut back by 3 bases and J by 6 bases. CDR1 and CDR2 (germline): LGHDT, YNNKEL (reference sequence). The CDR3 is CASSQAGGSGELFF. CDR3 coding DNA: TGTGCCAGCAGCCAGGCAGGGGGTTCCGGGGAGCTGTTTTTT.

The chain is built from TRBV6-6 and TRBJ2-1; 7 bases match TRBD1. CDR1 MNHNY and CDR2 SVGAGI come from the germline V gene (reference sequence). The CDR3 totals 14 residues. V shed 5 bases, J shed 10 bases, and the junction held 11 bases outside the gene matches. CDR3: CASSPGQVPNEQFF. The DNA for the CDR3 is TGTGCCAGCAGTCCCGGACAGGTTCCCAACGAGCAGTTCTTC.

This chain uses TRBV13 with TRBJ2-4, with 8 bases aligning to TRBD1. V shed 3 bases and J 13 bases; nucleotides not matched to a gene: 8. CDR3 length: 13 amino acids. CDR1 is PRHDT, CDR2 FYEKMQ, per germline (reference sequence). CDR3 DNA sequence: TGTGCCAGCAGCTTTCCGGGACAGGCCGAACAGTACTTC. It yields the protein CASSFPGQAEQYF.